These 11 T cell receptor beta chains originate from one sample sequenced in a study of Graves' ophthalmopathy and Graves' hyperthyroidism. Amplified material comprised TCR beta CDR3 regions derived from RNA transcripts. Scientists carried out first-round RT-PCR using HTBI primers and then a second-round multiplex PCR. TCRdb reprocessed the multiplex PCR reads with MiXCR, giving one entry per CDR3 protein. Here the sample spans 620,000 or so distinct CDR3 sequences, 22% being singletons. Sequencing used peripheral blood. These receptors were collected from a woman aged 18 to 35 with stable Graves' hyperthyroidism. Some clones in this sample may be carry-over from other donors' samples.

The chain uses TRBV7-2 and TRBJ1-3, with D hard to call. Germline V gene sequence: CDR1 SGHTA, CDR2 FQGNSA. The V and J ends lost 5 bases and 2 bases respectively, with 13 bases between them. The CDR3 covers 15 residues. For the CDR3, the DNA is TGTGCCAGCAGCCTTAGCACCCGACCTGGAAACACCATATATTTT. Amino acids: CASSLSTRPGNTIYF.

The rearrangement uses TRBV18 and TRBJ1-1; D not resolved. The CDR3 runs 13 residues. In germline, CDR1 is KGHSH, CDR2 LQKENI. V lost 9 bases and J 6 bases, leaving 17 bases between the germline ends. The CDR3: CASLGRIDSEAFF. The CDR3 DNA reads TGTGCCAGTTTAGGTAGGATTGACTCTGAAGCTTTCTTT. The variable domain in full, completed from reference TRBV18 and TRBJ1-1, reads NAGVMQNPRHLVRRRGQEARLRCSPMKGHSHVYWYRQLPEEGLKFMVYLQKENIIDESGMPKERFSAEFPKEGPSILRIQQVVRGDSAAYFCASLGRIDSEAFFGQGTRLTVV.

The CDR3 nucleotides read TGTGCCTGGATCAGGCCTAGCGGGCGGAGCTCCTACGAGCAGTACTTC. The encoded protein is CAWIRPSGRSSYEQYF. The V call is TRBV30, the J call TRBJ2-7; 8 positions match TRBD2. Trimming cost V 4 bases and J 0 bases; bases outside gene matches: 11. CDR1 GTSNPN and CDR2 SVGIG come from the germline V gene (reference sequence). The CDR3 contains 16 residues.

This clonotype was observed at least ten times. The chain joins TRBV12-3 or TRBV12-4 to TRBJ2-2, with unresolved D. Trimming cost V 8 bases and J 2 bases, with 12 bases left between them. The CDR3 loop spans 14 amino acids. The CDR3 spells CASCIGHNTGELFF. CDR3 sequence (DNA): TGTGCCAGCTGCATCGGGCACAACACCGGGGAGCTGTTTTTT.

V is TRBV6-1 and J is TRBJ1-1, with TRBD1 matching over 9 bases. The CDR3 covers 14 residues. In germline, CDR1 is MNHNS, CDR2 SASEGT. The V segment lost 6 bases and the J segment 4 bases; nucleotides outside the gene matches: 6. The CDR3 loop reads CASRPTTGGTEAFF. For the CDR3, the DNA is TGTGCCAGCAGGCCTACGACAGGGGGCACTGAAGCTTTCTTT.

In this sample, this clonotype turned up many times. The chain combines TRBV29-1 with TRBJ2-7, with TRBD1 as a possible D gene (5 bases). Germline CDR1 SQVTM, CDR2 ANQGSEA. Trimming pared 4 bases from V and 5 bases from J, leaving 12 bases between. The CDR3 covers 12 residues. The DNA of the CDR3 is TGCAGCGTTGCCCGGCAGGGCCACGAGCAGTACTTC. Translating gives CSVARQGHEQYF.

This clonotype was seen at least ten times. The V gene is TRBV12-3 or TRBV12-4, the J gene TRBJ1-2; D remains unclear. The CDR3 runs to 13 residues. Trimming left V 5 bases short and J 4 bases short, with 11 bases between. CDR3 protein: CASSPAGGYGYTF. As DNA, the CDR3 is TGTGCCAGCAGTCCCGCAGGCGGCTATGGCTACACCTTC.

This clonotype came up many times. V and J are TRBV6-5 and TRBJ1-1, with TRBD1 as a possible D gene (6 bases). The CDR3 runs to 12 residues. The germline V gene has CDR1 MNHEY and CDR2 SVGAGI. V was pared by 7 bases and J by 5 bases, with 11 bases between. CDR3 sequence reads: CASTGGLTEAFF. CDR3 coding DNA: TGTGCCAGCACCGGGGGCCTGACTGAAGCTTTCTTT.

This clonotype has just a few counts. No DNA is shown, since the ends of the CDR3 on it are uncertain; the CDR3 is the one TCRdb lists. The chain recombines TRBV5-1 with TRBJ2-2; the table gives TRBD2 as D, unverified against the DNA. Germline loops: CDR1 SGHRS, CDR2 YFSETQ. The CDR3 contains 18 residues when both ends are counted. This chain's CDR3 is CASSPILTRGRTPGSCFF.

The sample holds many counts of this clonotype. This chain joins TRBV2 and TRBJ2-7; the D is unclear. CDR1 and CDR2 (germline): SNHLY, FYNNEI. This CDR3 is 13 amino acids long. Trimming pared 4 bases from V and 3 bases from J, leaving 10 bases between. In DNA form, the CDR3 reads TGTGCCAGCAGTGGCCGTGGCCTCTACGAGCAGTACTTC. It is translated as CASSGRGLYEQYF. Supplemented by reference TRBV2 and TRBJ2-7, the full variable domain reads EPEVTQTPSHQVTQMGQEVILRCVPISNHLYFYWYRQILGQKVEFLVSFYNNEISEKSEIFDDQFSVERPDGSNFTLKIRSTKLEDSAMYFCASSGRGLYEQYFGPGTRLTVT.

This clonotype was counted many times. The chain joins TRBV4-1 to TRBJ1-5; 8 bases line up with TRBD1. The CDR3 is 16 amino acids. Germline V CDR1 and CDR2: MGHRA, YSYEKL. V gave up 4 bases and J gave up 3 bases; unmatched junction bases: 8. The CDR3 DNA follows: TGCGCCAGCAGCCTCTACATGACAGGGGCCAATCAGCCCCAGCATTTT. This codes for CASSLYMTGANQPQHF.